One and the same sample provided the 20 T cell receptor beta chains below, sequenced in a study of cytomegalovirus exposure and HLA in healthy donors. Both 60 Vbeta primers and 13 Jbeta primers went into the PCR. The repertoire was sequenced with immunoSEQ multiplex PCR; TCRdb's copy has only in-frame clones and lacks some. The repertoire holds about 170,000 clones, roughly 80% seen once, with about 2.5% in the top ten. The sample comprised PBMCs. Every receptor here comes from a male donor in good health and CMV-seronegative.

This clone has a handful of counts. V and J are TRBV10-1 and TRBJ1-1, with 7 bases fitting TRBD1. Trimming cost V 0 bases and J 7 bases; bases outside gene matches: 5. CDR3 length: 14 residues. In germline, CDR1 is WNHNN, CDR2 SYGVQD (reference sequence). CDR3 protein: CASSESGTAREAFF. As DNA, the CDR3 is TGCGCCAGCAGTGAGTCCGGGACAGCGCGTGAAGCTTTCTTT.

For the CDR3, the DNA is TGTGCCACCGAGGAGGGCCCTAACTCTGGAAACACCATATATTTT. Translated, it gives CATEEGPNSGNTIYF. J is TRBJ1-3 and V is TRBV6-5; no clear D. The germline V gene encodes CDR1 MNHEY and CDR2 SVGAGI. The CDR3 length is 15 residues. V lost 10 bases and J 0 bases, leaving 16 bases between the germline ends.

This clone has just a few counts. This sequence joins TRBV7-9 and TRBJ1-2, with D hard to call. Per germline, CDR1 SEHNR and CDR2 FQNEAQ (reference sequence). With 6 bases removed from V and 4 bases from J, the gap between germline ends came to 15 bases. This CDR3 contains 14 residues. DNA of the CDR3: TGTGCCAGCAGTAGAACCTCCCTCTCCTATGGCTACACCTTC. Translation: CASSRTSLSYGYTF.

This clone was seen only once. The chain links TRBV7-8 to TRBJ1-3, with TRBD1 matching 7 bases. The germline gives CDR1 SGHVS, CDR2 FQNEAQ. CDR3 length: 14 residues. V trimming: 0 bases; J trimming: 6 bases; junction bases outside the gene matches: 2. The CDR3: CASSLAGQKNTIYF. The DNA of the CDR3 is TGTGCCAGCAGCTTAGCGGGACAGAAAAACACCATATATTTT.

Note on this clone: The germline gene is not matched at one end of the junction; a read error may be the cause. The chain joins TRBV5-5 to TRBJ1-1; tentatively, D is TRBD1 (6 bases). Germline V gene lookup returns CDR1 SGHKS and CDR2 YYEKEE (reference sequence). The CDR3 contains 16 residues. The CDR3 is CASSLAPPDRNAEAFF. The CDR3 DNA is TGTGCCAGCAGCTTGGCCCCTCCCGACAGGAACGCTGAAGCTTTCTTT.

The genes are TRBV7-2 and TRBJ1-1; 8 nucleotides align to TRBD1. This CDR3 has 16 amino acids. Germline CDR1 and CDR2: SGHTA and FQGNSA. J lost 2 bases, V lost 6 bases, and 11 bases had no gene match. For the CDR3, the DNA is TGTGCCAGCAGTCCGGACAGGGTGGTTGGTAACACTGAAGCTTTCTTT. This codes for CASSPDRVVGNTEAFF.

This chain uses TRBV4-1 with TRBJ2-2; no reliable D call. Trimming pared 3 bases from V and 2 bases from J, leaving 13 bases between. This CDR3 is 16 amino acids long. Looked up from germline, CDR1 is MGHRA and CDR2 is YSYEKL. This CDR3 reads CASSQFLQPNTGELFF. The CDR3 nucleotides read TGCGCCAGCAGCCAGTTTTTACAGCCAAACACCGGGGAGCTGTTTTTT.

V gene TRBV6-1 combines with J gene TRBJ2-3, with 9 bases identical to TRBD1. This CDR3 is 15 amino acids long. Germline CDR1 is MNHNS and CDR2 is SASEGT. J gave up 4 bases and V 4 bases, and 6 bases lay outside the gene matches. The CDR3 spells CASSGDRVVPDTQYF. CDR3 DNA sequence: TGTGCCAGCAGTGGGGACAGGGTTGTACCAGATACGCAGTATTTT.

The V gene is TRBV19, the J gene TRBJ2-4, with D perhaps TRBD1 (6 bases). The V gene's germline CDR1 is LNHDA and CDR2 SQIVND (reference sequence). The CDR3 is made up of 12 amino acids. V lost 4 bases to trimming and J lost 6 bases, with 7 bases between them. CDR3 coding DNA: TGTGCCAGTAGTACCAGGGGAAACATTCAGTACTTC. Protein product: CASSTRGNIQYF.

The V gene is TRBV19, the J gene TRBJ1-4; unclear D gene. Germline CDR1 and CDR2: LNHDA and SQIVND (reference sequence). This CDR3 is 13 amino acids long. Trimming left V 4 bases short and J 6 bases short, with 9 bases between. CDR3: CASSSDIYEKLFF. The CDR3 DNA is TGTGCCAGTAGTAGCGACATATATGAAAAACTGTTTTTT.

The chain recombines TRBV7-6 with TRBJ2-1; D uncertain. V dropped 2 bases and J dropped 0 bases, with 8 bases sitting between them. The germline V gene has CDR1 SGHVS and CDR2 FNYEAQ. CDR3 size: 15 residues. The CDR3 loop is CASSLTASSYNEQFF. The CDR3 bases are TGTGCCAGCAGCTTAACCGCGAGCTCCTACAATGAGCAGTTCTTC.

The gene calls are TRBV30 and TRBJ2-7, with 7 bases identical to TRBD1. Germline trimming cut 1 base from V and 3 bases from J; bases unmatched to any gene: 9. Per germline, CDR1 GTSNPN and CDR2 SVGIG (reference sequence). The CDR3 is 15 residues long. The CDR3 DNA reads TGTGCCTGGAGTGGCATGAGACAGGGTTACTACGAGCAGTACTTC. Protein: CAWSGMRQGYYEQYF.

As concerns this clone: Different DNA sequences within this sample yield the same CDR3. This sequence joins TRBV5-1 and TRBJ1-2, with D uncertain. The V end was cut by 0 bases, the J end by 5 bases, with 5 bases between. The germline V gene encodes CDR1 SGHRS and CDR2 YFSETQ. The CDR3 consists of 12 residues. The CDR3 sequence is CASSLGGYGYTF. The CDR3 DNA reads as TGCGCCAGCAGCTTGGGCGGGTATGGCTACACCTTC.

The chain links TRBV4-3 to TRBJ2-7; the D gene is possibly TRBD1 (7 bases). CDR3 size: 14 residues. V was clipped by 0 bases and J by 4 bases, with 10 bases between them. Germline V gene sequence: CDR1 LGHNA, CDR2 YSLEER. The CDR3: CASSQDRGRYEQYF. In DNA, the CDR3 is TGCGCCAGCAGCCAAGACAGGGGGAGGTACGAGCAGTACTTC.

Only a few counts were recorded for this clone. This chain links TRBV4-1 with TRBJ2-7, with D maybe TRBD2 (7 bases). Germline V gives CDR1 MGHRA, CDR2 YSYEKL. The V end lost 0 bases, the J end lost 3 bases, and 12 bases lay between the germline ends. The CDR3 extends over 15 amino acids. In DNA, the CDR3 is TGCGCCAGCAGCCAAGAAGCGGGACACAACTACGAGCAGTACTTC. Translating gives CASSQEAGHNYEQYF.

The genes are TRBV9 and TRBJ1-3, with 8 bases fitting TRBD1. CDR3 length: 16 residues. V gave up 2 bases and J gave up 3 bases; unmatched junction bases: 7. The V gene's germline CDR1 is SGDLS and CDR2 YYNGEE. This CDR3 is CASSVEGTGYGNTIYF. CDR3 bases: TGTGCCAGCAGCGTGGAGGGGACAGGCTATGGAAACACCATATATTTT.

CDR3 nucleotides: TGTGCCAGTAGTATAGTATTTAGCGGGGGGGCCGTTGAGCAGTTCTTC. Translating it yields CASSIVFSGGAVEQFF. The chain links TRBV19 to TRBJ2-1; 11 nucleotides match TRBD2. This CDR3 is built from 16 residues. Germline loops: CDR1 LNHDA, CDR2 SQIVND (reference sequence). Trimming cost V 1 base and J 9 bases; bases outside gene matches: 8.

V gene TRBV19 combines with J gene TRBJ2-1; D remains unclear. The CDR3 extends over 16 amino acids. Germline CDR1 is LNHDA and CDR2 is SQIVND (reference sequence). The V end was cut by 4 bases, the J end by 2 bases, with 15 bases between. The CDR3 loop reads CASSTLLKDPYNEQFF. As DNA, the CDR3 is TGTGCCAGTAGTACCTTACTTAAAGATCCCTACAATGAGCAGTTCTTC.

The genes are TRBV6-5 and TRBJ1-1; D may be TRBD1 (5 bases). V dropped 4 bases and J dropped 1 base, with 7 bases sitting between them. The germline CDR1 and CDR2 sequences are MNHEY and SVGAGI. The CDR3 loop spans 13 amino acids. CDR3 sequence reads: CASSFGQNTEAFF. Written as DNA, the CDR3 is TGTGCCAGCAGTTTTGGACAGAACACTGAAGCTTTCTTT.

In the case of this clone: Different DNA sequences within this sample yield the same CDR3. The CDR3 sequence is CASSLDAGNYGYTF. The DNA of the CDR3 is TGTGCCAGCAGCTTAGATGCGGGAAACTATGGCTACACCTTC. The chain employs TRBV5-4 and TRBJ1-2; unclear D gene. CDR3 size: 14 residues. Germline CDR1 reads SGHNT; CDR2 reads YYREEE (reference sequence). V was clipped by 2 bases and J by 2 bases, with 10 bases between them.